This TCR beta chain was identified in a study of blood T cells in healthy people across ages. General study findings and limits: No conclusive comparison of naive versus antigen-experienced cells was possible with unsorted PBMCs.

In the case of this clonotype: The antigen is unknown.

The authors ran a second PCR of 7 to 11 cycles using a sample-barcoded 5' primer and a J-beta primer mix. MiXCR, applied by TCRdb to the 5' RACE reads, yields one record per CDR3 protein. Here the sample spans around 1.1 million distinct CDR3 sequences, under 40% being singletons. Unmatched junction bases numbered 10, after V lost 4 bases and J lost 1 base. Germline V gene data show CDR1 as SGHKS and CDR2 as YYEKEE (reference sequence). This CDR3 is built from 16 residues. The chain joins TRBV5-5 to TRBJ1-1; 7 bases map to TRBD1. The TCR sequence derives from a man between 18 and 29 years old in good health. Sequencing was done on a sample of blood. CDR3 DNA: TGTGCCAGCAGCATCAGTACCGGGACAGAGAACACTGAAGCTTTCTTT. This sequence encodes CASSISTGTENTEAFF.